The next 20 T cell receptor beta chains were all read from a single sample in a study of blood T cell repertoires in COVID-19. TCRdb keeps only in-frame clones here, not all; method: immunoSEQ multiplex PCR. This sample has approximately 80,000 clones, with about three quarters found just once. The sample was peripheral blood. All receptors come from a human donor in a cohort sampled during active COVID-19.

The rearrangement uses TRBV27 and TRBJ2-1; D is perhaps TRBD1 (5 bases). Germline CDR1 MNHEY, CDR2 SMNVEV (reference sequence). This CDR3 contains 15 residues. V lost 2 bases and J lost 9, with 17 bases in between. CDR3 in DNA: TGTGCCAGCAGTTTAAGGCAGGGCGATTCGATTGAGCAGTTCTTC. Translated, it gives CASSLRQGDSIEQFF.

The chain employs TRBV9 and TRBJ2-5; 9 nucleotides align to TRBD1. V shed 4 bases and J 5 bases; nucleotides not matched to a gene: 9. Per the germline V gene, CDR1 is SGDLS and CDR2 is YYNGEE. The CDR3 length is 15 residues. The CDR3: CASSKGGTGSETQYF. DNA of the CDR3: TGTGCCAGCAGCAAAGGGGGGACAGGGAGCGAGACCCAGTACTTC.

Concerning this clone: Other DNA sequences in this specimen translate into the identical CDR3. The rearrangement links TRBV2 to TRBJ2-5; D gene uncertain. Between the trimmed V and J ends, which lost 2 bases and 2 bases, there was a span of 6 bases. In germline, CDR1 is SNHLY, CDR2 FYNNEI. This CDR3 spans 13 amino acids. Here the CDR3 DNA reads TGTGCCAGCAGTGAATATTCTCAAGAGACCCAGTACTTC. Its translation: CASSEYSQETQYF.

V is TRBV30 and J is TRBJ1-2; no firm D call. The CDR3 sequence is 14 residues long. Deletions cut 4 bases from V and 4 bases from J, with 16 bases between. CDR1 is GTSNPN, CDR2 SVGIG, per germline (reference sequence). The CDR3 loop is CAWIRSAGGYGYTF. DNA of the CDR3: TGTGCCTGGATACGTTCGGCGGGCGGCTATGGCTACACCTTC.

The chain couples TRBV5-1 to TRBJ1-4, with 12 nucleotides matching TRBD1. The CDR3 consists of 14 residues. The V and J ends lost 4 bases and 8 bases, in that order; junction bases with no gene match: 3. Germline lookup yields CDR1 SGHRS and CDR2 YFSETQ. The CDR3 DNA follows: TGCGCCAGCAGCCTGGGGACAGGGGGCGAAAAACTGTTTTTT. Translated, it gives CASSLGTGGEKLFF.

This clone appeared once. The chain combines TRBV7-8 with TRBJ1-5, with D unresolved. This CDR3 spans 14 amino acids. Germline lookup yields CDR1 SGHVS and CDR2 FQNEAQ. Trimming took off 1 base at V and 4 bases at J, with 8 bases between the two ends. In nucleotides, the CDR3 is TGTGCCAGCAGCTTAGGCGGCGAAAATCAGCCCCAGCATTTT. It codes for CASSLGGENQPQHF.

The V and J genes are TRBV7-2 and TRBJ2-5; 7 positions match TRBD1. V gave up 4 bases and J gave up 5 bases; unmatched junction bases: 13. CDR3 length: 16 residues. Germline V CDR1 and CDR2: SGHTA, FQGNSA. DNA of the CDR3: TGTGCCAGCAGCTCCACCCTTACGACAGGGTTGGAGACCCAGTACTTC. Protein product: CASSSTLTTGLETQYF. Based on the CDR3 plus reference TRBV7-2 and TRBJ2-5, the full variable domain is GAGVSQSPSNKVTEKGKDVELRCDPISGHTALYWYRQSLGQGLEFLIYFQGNSAPDKSGLPSDRFSAERTGGSVSTLTIQRTQQEDSAVYLCASSSTLTTGLETQYFGPGTRLLVL.

With respect to this clone: This sample includes further DNA sequences coding for the same CDR3. V gene TRBV3-1 (or the pseudogene TRBV3-2) combines with J gene TRBJ1-2; D not certain. V lost 0 bases and J lost 5, with 4 bases in between. Germline CDR1 LGHDT, CDR2 YNNKEL (reference sequence). CDR3 length: 12 residues. The CDR3 DNA follows: TGTGCCAGCAGCCAAGACAGTTATGGCTACACCTTC. Protein: CASSQDSYGYTF.

This clone was recorded a few times. The chain couples TRBV6-5 to TRBJ1-6, with D uncertain. The germline gives CDR1 MNHEY, CDR2 SVGAGI. V was cut by 6 bases and J by 3 bases, with 12 bases left in between. The CDR3 has 15 amino acids. Here the CDR3 reads CASRERAGYNSPLHF. The DNA for the CDR3 is TGTGCCAGCAGAGAGCGGGCAGGCTATAATTCACCCCTCCACTTT.

This chain uses TRBV28 with TRBJ1-5; D perhaps matches TRBD1 (5 bases). Germline V gives CDR1 MDHEN, CDR2 SYDVKM. The CDR3 runs to 18 residues. V was pared by 2 bases and J by 0 bases, with 17 bases between. CDR3 sequence: CASSLDSLSVYSNQPQHF. CDR3 sequence (DNA): TGTGCCAGCAGTTTAGACAGCCTTTCCGTTTATAGCAATCAGCCCCAGCATTTT. The full variable domain, rest sourced from reference TRBV28 and TRBJ1-5, is DVKVTQSSRYLVKRTGEKVFLECVQDMDHENMFWYRQDPGLGLRLIYFSYDVKMKEKGDIPEGYSVSREKKERFSLILESASTNQTSMYLCASSLDSLSVYSNQPQHFGDGTRLSIL.

V usage is TRBV5-1 and J usage is TRBJ2-6, with a tentative D call TRBD1 (6 bases). Germline lookup yields CDR1 SGHRS and CDR2 YFSETQ. V was shortened by 4 bases and J by 2 bases, with 10 bases between the two germline ends. The CDR3 runs to 15 residues. The CDR3 region has the DNA TGCGCCAGCAGCCCGGGACAACCTGGGGCCAACGTCCTGACTTTC. It translates to CASSPGQPGANVLTF.

As for this clone: One end of the junction varies from germline; a read error may be responsible. The rearrangement uses TRBV6-2 or TRBV6-3 and TRBJ2-1, with 7 nucleotides matching TRBD1. The germline gives CDR1 MNHEY, CDR2 SVGEGT. CDR3 length: 15 residues. CDR3 sequence reads: CASSYWGQRFDEQFF. The CDR3 DNA sequence: TGTGCCAGCAGCTACTGGGGACAGAGGTTCGATGAGCAGTTCTTC.

The chain recombines TRBV5-5 with TRBJ2-1, with D uncertain. V shed 1 base and J shed 0 bases, with 11 bases lying between them. This CDR3 is built from 16 residues. Germline V gene sequence: CDR1 SGHKS, CDR2 YYEKEE (reference sequence). The CDR3 protein is CASSLSLPSSYNEQFF. CDR3 sequence (DNA): TGTGCCAGCAGCTTGAGCCTCCCGAGCTCCTACAATGAGCAGTTCTTC.

This clone was observed once. This rearrangement joins TRBV4-1 to TRBJ1-2; D may be TRBD1 (5 bases). The germline V gene encodes CDR1 MGHRA and CDR2 YSYEKL. Trimming shortened V by 0 bases and J by 1 base, and 6 bases separated the two germline ends. This CDR3 spans 14 amino acids. Here the CDR3 DNA reads TGCGCCAGCAGCCAAGAAGACAGTAACTATGGCTACACCTTC. It codes for CASSQEDSNYGYTF.

The chain couples TRBV10-3 to TRBJ1-3, with a weak D call TRBD1 (6 bases). The CDR3 covers 16 residues. V dropped 2 bases and J dropped 2 bases, with 13 bases sitting between them. Germline V gene data show CDR1 as ENHRY and CDR2 as SYGVKD. In DNA, the CDR3 is TGTGCCATCAGTGAGGGACAGTATAGGACTGGAAACACCATATATTTT. It yields the protein CAISEGQYRTGNTIYF.

The chain uses TRBV12-3 or TRBV12-4 and TRBJ2-5, with no clear D. Trimming took 2 bases from V and 8 from J, leaving 6 bases between them. There are 11 residues in the CDR3. CDR3 sequence (DNA): TGTGCCAGCAGTTTAACTGCTACCCAGTACTTC. This codes for CASSLTATQYF.

This rearrangement joins TRBV7-6 to TRBJ2-3, with D tentatively TRBD1 (5 bases). V lost 5 bases and J lost 2, with 11 bases in between. The CDR3 is made up of 14 amino acids. Germline loops: CDR1 SGHVS, CDR2 FNYEAQ. CDR3 amino acids: CASSLGASTDTQYF. CDR3 coding DNA: TGTGCCAGCAGCCTAGGGGCCTCCACAGATACGCAGTATTTT.

This clone has a handful of counts. The V and J genes are TRBV27 and TRBJ1-1; the match to TRBD1 covers 7 bases. Germline V gives CDR1 MNHEY, CDR2 SMNVEV (reference sequence). The CDR3 totals 14 residues. The V gene end was trimmed by 1 base and the J gene end by 5 bases; junction bases not matched to a gene: 4. CDR3 coding DNA: TGTGCCAGCAGTTTATTGGAGACAGGGACTGAAGCTTTCTTT. Its protein product is CASSLLETGTEAFF.

The rearrangement uses TRBV7-9 and TRBJ1-6, with TRBD1 matching 7 bases. V dropped 4 bases and J dropped 5; count of bases not matched to a gene: 8. The CDR3 is 16 residues long. Germline V CDR1 and CDR2: SEHNR, FQNEAQ (reference sequence). The CDR3, as DNA: TGTGCCAGCAGCTCACTACAGGGGCCCCATAATTCACCCCTCCACTTT. It translates to CASSSLQGPHNSPLHF. Supplemented by reference TRBV7-9 and TRBJ1-6, the full variable domain reads DTGVSQNPRHKITKRGQNVTFRCDPISEHNRLYWYRQTLGQGPEFLTYFQNEAQLEKSRLLSDRFSAERPKGSFSTLEIQRTEQGDSAMYLCASSSLQGPHNSPLHFGNGTRLTVT.

This clone turned up a few times. This chain links TRBV7-3 with TRBJ2-7; D not resolved. Germline CDR1 reads SGHTA; CDR2 reads FQGTGA. Trimming removed 1 base at V and 5 bases at J, with 15 bases between. The CDR3 length is 15 residues. In DNA form, the CDR3 reads TGTGCCAGCAGCTTAAGGGCCGGTGGGTACCACGAGCAGTACTTC. Translated: CASSLRAGGYHEQYF. Using reference TRBV7-3 and TRBJ2-7 for the parts outside the CDR3, the full variable domain is GAGVSQTPSNKVTEKGKYVELRCDPISGHTALYWYRQSLGQGPEFLIYFQGTGAADDSGLPNDRFFAVRPEGSVSTLKIQRTERGDSAVYLCASSLRAGGYHEQYFGPGTRLTVT.